The sequence of this T cell receptor beta chain was determined in a study of multiple sclerosis patients with progressive multifocal leukoencephalopathy. Profiled with immunoSEQ multiplex PCR; TCRdb holds only in-frame clones, not every one. The sample has roughly 30,000 clones, 70% to 90% seen once; the top ten hold over 1.3%. The V gene's germline CDR1 is SEHNR and CDR2 FQNEAQ (reference sequence). With V trimmed by 5 bases and J by 1 base, 2 bases remained unmatched. This CDR3 is 13 amino acids long. Regarding time point: before natalizumab initiation. The T0 samples predate the first natalizumab infusion.

The chain couples TRBV7-9 to TRBJ2-7, with 7 nucleotides matching TRBD2. The receptor comes from a human donor with multiple sclerosis. Source material: PBMCs. CDR3 sequence: CASSMGGSYEQYF. As DNA, the CDR3 is TGTGCCAGCAGCATGGGGGGGTCCTACGAGCAGTACTTC.